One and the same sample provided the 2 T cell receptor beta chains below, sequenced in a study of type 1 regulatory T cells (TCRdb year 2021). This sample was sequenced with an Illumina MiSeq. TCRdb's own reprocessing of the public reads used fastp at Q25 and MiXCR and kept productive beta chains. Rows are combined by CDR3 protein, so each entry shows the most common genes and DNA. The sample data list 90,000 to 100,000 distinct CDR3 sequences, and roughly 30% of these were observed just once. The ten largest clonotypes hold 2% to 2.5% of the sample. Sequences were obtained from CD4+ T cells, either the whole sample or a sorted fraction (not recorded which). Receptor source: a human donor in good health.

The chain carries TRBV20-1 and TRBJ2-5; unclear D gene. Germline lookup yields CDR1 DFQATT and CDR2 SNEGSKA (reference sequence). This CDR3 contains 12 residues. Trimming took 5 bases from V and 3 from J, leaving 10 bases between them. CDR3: CSAAETKETQYF. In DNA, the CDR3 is TGCAGTGCTGCGGAAACCAAAGAGACCCAGTACTTC.

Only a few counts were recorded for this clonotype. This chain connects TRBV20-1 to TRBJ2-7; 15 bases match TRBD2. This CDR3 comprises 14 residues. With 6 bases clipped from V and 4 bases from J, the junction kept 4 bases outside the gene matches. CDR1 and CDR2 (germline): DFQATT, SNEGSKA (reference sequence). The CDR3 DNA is TGCAGTGCCGAAGGGACTAGCGGGAGGTACGAGCAGTACTTC. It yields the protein CSAEGTSGRYEQYF.